These 28 T cell receptor beta chains originate from one sample sequenced in a study of beta chain features in type 1 diabetes. Isolated RNA was reverse transcribed in full, so expressed TCRB transcripts were sequenced. Sequencing used immunoSEQ multiplex PCR; TCRdb keeps in-frame clones, though not all of them. This sample has around 21,000 clones, with 50% found just once. What was sequenced was stem cell memory CD4+ T cells from blood. The receptors stem from a man between 18 and 35 years old in good health.

The rearrangement joins TRBV19 to TRBJ2-6, with TRBD2 as a possible D gene (5 bases). The V gene lost 3 bases and the J gene lost 1 base, with 7 bases spanning the gap. In germline, CDR1 is LNHDA, CDR2 SQIVND (reference sequence). This CDR3 spans 15 amino acids. The CDR3 here is CASSMTGSGANVLTF. CDR3 coding DNA: TGTGCCAGTAGTATGACGGGGTCTGGGGCCAACGTCCTGACTTTC.

The chain employs TRBV29-1 and TRBJ1-4, with D possibly matching TRBD1 (6 bases). Trimming shortened V by 5 bases and J by 7 bases, and 14 bases separated the two germline ends. Germline CDR1 and CDR2: SQVTM and ANQGSEA. This CDR3 is 13 amino acids long. In DNA, the CDR3 is TGCAGCGTTCGGGGGGCGCGGGGTGAAAAACTGTTTTTT. The encoded protein is CSVRGARGEKLFF.

This clone turned up a few times. This specimen includes other DNA sequences encoding the same CDR3. The rearrangement joins TRBV14 to TRBJ2-7; D is ambiguous. The CDR3 totals 11 residues. Germline V gene sequence: CDR1 SGHDN, CDR2 FVKESK. Trimming removed 6 bases at V and 3 bases at J, with 6 bases between. The DNA for the CDR3 is TGTGCCAGCAGTCAGGTCTACGAGCAGTACTTC. This translates into CASSQVYEQYF.

V gene TRBV11-2 combines with J gene TRBJ2-7; 7 bases are a match to TRBD1. After removal of 3 bases from V and 5 bases from J, the junction contained 1 base not matched to a gene. CDR3 size: 12 residues. Germline V lookup: CDR1 SGHAT, CDR2 FQNNGV. This chain's CDR3 is CASSLTGNEQYF. As DNA, the CDR3 is TGTGCCAGCAGCTTGACAGGGAACGAGCAGTACTTC.

The V gene is TRBV25-1, the J gene TRBJ2-1; 11 bases fit TRBD1. The CDR3 has 14 residues. V shed 8 bases and J 7 bases; nucleotides not matched to a gene: 7. Germline V gives CDR1 MGHDK, CDR2 SYGVNS. CDR3 protein: CASHGQGARNEQFF. CDR3 DNA: TGTGCCAGCCATGGACAGGGGGCAAGAAATGAGCAGTTCTTC. Variable domain in full (rest from reference TRBV25-1 and TRBJ2-1): EADIYQTPRYLVIGTGKKITLECSQTMGHDKMYWYQQDPGMELHLIHYSYGVNSTEKGDLSSESTVSRIRTEHFPLTLESARPSHTSQYLCASHGQGARNEQFFGPGTRLTVL.

This clone has more than one count but fewer than ten. The chain links TRBV18 to TRBJ2-5; no clear D. This CDR3 spans 13 amino acids. The germline CDR1 and CDR2 sequences are KGHSH and LQKENI. V dropped 4 bases and J dropped 5 bases, with 11 bases sitting between them. The CDR3 DNA follows: TGTGCCAGCTCACAATCCCCCGGGGAGACCCAGTACTTC. This codes for CASSQSPGETQYF. Full variable domain (remainder filled in from reference TRBV18 and TRBJ2-5): NAGVMQNPRHLVRRRGQEARLRCSPMKGHSHVYWYRQLPEEGLKFMVYLQKENIIDESGMPKERFSAEFPKEGPSILRIQQVVRGDSAAYFCASSQSPGETQYFGPGTRLLVL.

The V gene is TRBV10-3, the J gene TRBJ1-2; D is unresolved. V lost 3 bases, J lost 3 bases, and 8 bases lay in between. The CDR3 loop spans 13 amino acids. Per the germline V gene, CDR1 is ENHRY and CDR2 is SYGVKD. Here the CDR3 reads CAISDRSDYGYTF. CDR3 in DNA: TGTGCCATCAGTGACAGGTCGGACTATGGCTACACCTTC.

The table lists this clone with a few counts. The chain couples TRBV10-3 to TRBJ2-3; TRBD2 aligns across 11 bases. The J segment lost 0 bases and the V segment lost 1 base, leaving 3 bases of the junction unmatched. Per the germline V gene, CDR1 is ENHRY and CDR2 is SYGVKD. The CDR3 is 17 residues long. The chain's CDR3 is CAISELRTSGSTDTQYF. The CDR3 DNA sequence: TGTGCCATCAGTGAGTTAAGGACTAGCGGGAGCACAGATACGCAGTATTTT.

This clone showed up just a few times. The J gene is TRBJ2-7, the V gene TRBV9; TRBD2 matches 7 bases. The trim removed 4 bases at V and 2 bases at J, leaving 9 bases unmatched. This CDR3 spans 15 amino acids. Germline-derived CDR1 and CDR2 are SGDLS and YYNGEE. CDR3 sequence reads: CASSSTSATTYEQYF. Here the CDR3 DNA reads TGTGCCAGCAGCTCCACTAGCGCGACAACCTACGAGCAGTACTTC.

The chain links TRBV6-5 to TRBJ2-2; D gene ambiguous. This CDR3 contains 16 residues. V gave up 0 bases and J gave up 7 bases, with 15 bases separating them. Looked up from germline, CDR1 is MNHEY and CDR2 is SVGAGI. CDR3 protein: CASSYSRLVIGGELFF. CDR3 in DNA: TGTGCCAGCAGTTACTCGAGGCTAGTAATTGGCGGGGAGCTGTTTTTT.

The V call is TRBV6-1, the J call TRBJ1-2; no definite D call. V lost 0 bases and J lost 0, with 5 bases in between. CDR3 length: 14 residues. Germline CDR1 is MNHNS and CDR2 is SASEGT. The CDR3 DNA reads as TGTGCCAGCAGTGAAGCGACACCTAACTATGGCTACACCTTC. Translating gives CASSEATPNYGYTF.

The chain carries TRBV27 and TRBJ2-3, with 7 bases identical to TRBD2. This CDR3 has 13 amino acids. The germline V gene has CDR1 MNHEY and CDR2 SMNVEV (reference sequence). V trimming: 3 bases; J trimming: 3 bases; junction bases outside the gene matches: 0. In nucleotides, the CDR3 is TGTGCCAGCAGTTTGCGGGGGACAGATACGCAGTATTTT. It translates to CASSLRGTDTQYF.

This clone was detected a few times. The chain carries TRBV14 and TRBJ2-6, with 12 bases lining up with TRBD1. With 0 bases clipped from V and 2 bases from J, the junction kept 5 bases outside the gene matches. This CDR3 is built from 19 residues. Germline V gene data show CDR1 as SGHDN and CDR2 as FVKESK. CDR3 in amino acids: CASSQDLGTGGPGANVLTF. CDR3 in DNA: TGTGCCAGCAGCCAAGATCTAGGGACAGGGGGCCCTGGGGCCAACGTCCTGACTTTC. Filled out from reference TRBV14 and TRBJ2-6, the complete variable domain reads EAGVTQFPSHSVIEKGQTVTLRCDPISGHDNLYWYRRVMGKEIKFLLHFVKESKQDESGMPNNRFLAERTGGTYSTLKVQPAELEDSGVYFCASSQDLGTGGPGANVLTFGAGSRLTVL.

A few counts support this clone. J is TRBJ2-7 and V is TRBV29-1, with TRBD1 as a possible D gene (5 bases). Germline-derived CDR1 and CDR2 are SQVTM and ANQGSEA. The CDR3 runs 12 residues. CDR3 sequence reads: CRGAVKLYEQYF. CDR3 nucleotides: TGCAGAGGGGCCGTGAAGCTGTACGAGCAGTACTTC.

In its sample, this clone was seen a few times. The V and J genes are TRBV19 and TRBJ2-1; 11 positions match TRBD2. The CDR3 is 14 residues long. The V segment lost 7 bases and the J segment 6 bases; nucleotides outside the gene matches: 5. CDR1 and CDR2 (germline): LNHDA, SQIVND (reference sequence). The CDR3 coding sequence is TGTGCCAGTAAGTTGGGACTAGCGGCCAATGAGCAGTTCTTC. It is translated as CASKLGLAANEQFF.

This clone is medium-sized in the sample. The rearrangement links TRBV28 to TRBJ2-7; possibly TRBD1 for D (6 bases). CDR3 size: 13 residues. Trimming removed 9 bases from V and 3 bases from J, with 15 bases in between. The germline V gene encodes CDR1 MDHEN and CDR2 SYDVKM. CDR3 coding DNA: TGTGCCAGGAGGGGACATGGTCTCTACGAGCAGTACTTC. As protein: CARRGHGLYEQYF.

J is TRBJ1-5 and V is TRBV19; no clear D gene. Germline-derived CDR1 and CDR2 are LNHDA and SQIVND (reference sequence). CDR3 length: 17 residues. Trimming left V 3 bases short and J 10 bases short, with 25 bases between. For the CDR3, the DNA is TGTGCCAGTAGTATGAAGTTCGCGCGGGCAGAAATCAGCCCCCAGCATTTT. Translated: CASSMKFARAEISPQHF.

The chain is built from TRBV10-3 and TRBJ1-4; D is perhaps TRBD1 (5 bases). The germline CDR1 and CDR2 sequences are ENHRY and SYGVKD. The V gene lost 8 bases and the J gene lost 8 bases, with 15 bases spanning the gap. CDR3 length equals 13 residues. CDR3 residues: CAIGAGEGEKLFF. The CDR3 DNA sequence: TGTGCCATCGGCGCGGGGGAAGGCGAAAAACTGTTTTTT.

The table lists this clone with a few counts. The V call is TRBV7-2, the J call TRBJ2-1; D gene uncertain. The CDR3 sequence is 11 residues long. Germline V gene lookup returns CDR1 SGHTA and CDR2 FQGNSA. The germline V and J ends were trimmed by 5 bases and 5 bases, with 4 bases remaining between them. CDR3 sequence reads: CASSPHNEQFF. The CDR3 DNA is TGTGCCAGCAGCCCTCACAATGAGCAGTTCTTC.

This CDR3 reads CASSQDLDTQYF. In DNA, the CDR3 is TGTGCCAGCAGCCAAGACCTAGATACGCAGTATTTT. The chain joins TRBV4-2 to TRBJ2-3; D ambiguous. V gave up 0 bases and J gave up 5 bases, with 3 bases separating them. The CDR3 extends over 12 amino acids. Germline values: CDR1 LGHNA, CDR2 YNFKEQ.

The J gene is TRBJ2-7, the V gene TRBV4-3; 9 bases line up with TRBD1. Germline V gives CDR1 LGHNA, CDR2 YSLEER. CDR3 length: 15 amino acids. With V trimmed by 1 base and J by 3 bases, 4 bases remained unmatched. CDR3 in amino acids: CASSQAAGQGYEQYF. The CDR3 DNA reads TGCGCCAGCAGCCAAGCCGCGGGACAGGGCTACGAGCAGTACTTC.

This clone showed up just a few times. The CDR3 DNA reads TGTGCCTGGAGTGTACTCTTTTCTGGCACAGATACGCAGTATTTT. This translates into CAWSVLFSGTDTQYF. The V and J genes are TRBV30 and TRBJ2-3; D ambiguous. The ends were cut back, 0 bases at V and 1 base at J, with 11 bases in the middle. This CDR3 region has 15 residues. Germline loops: CDR1 GTSNPN, CDR2 SVGIG (reference sequence).

In this sample, this clone turned up a few times. The V call is TRBV7-8, the J call TRBJ2-7; D is ambiguous. The CDR3 consists of 15 residues. CDR1 and CDR2 from the germline V gene are SGHVS and FQNEAQ. V lost 1 base and J 3 bases, leaving 13 bases between the germline ends. CDR3 DNA sequence: TGTGCCAGCAGCTTAGAGGAACAAGCGTACTACGAGCAGTACTTC. Its translation: CASSLEEQAYYEQYF.

J is TRBJ2-1 and V is TRBV19; TRBD1 might be the D (6 bases). The CDR3 is 12 residues long. Looked up from germline, CDR1 is LNHDA and CDR2 is SQIVND (reference sequence). V dropped 3 bases and J dropped 7 bases, with 7 bases sitting between them. In nucleotides, the CDR3 is TGTGCCAGTAGTATCAGGGGAAATGAGCAGTTCTTC. Its translation: CASSIRGNEQFF.

V gene TRBV6-5 combines with J gene TRBJ2-2, with TRBD1 identical over 7 bases. Looked up from germline, CDR1 is MNHEY and CDR2 is SVGAGI. CDR3 length: 14 amino acids. The V segment lost 5 bases and the J segment 5 bases; nucleotides outside the gene matches: 5. The CDR3: CASSMGQRTGELFF. CDR3 sequence (DNA): TGTGCCAGCAGTATGGGACAGAGAACCGGGGAGCTGTTTTTT.

The rearrangement links TRBV28 to TRBJ2-5, with 8 bases identical to TRBD1. TRBJ2-7 matches the DNA end more closely, so the J call is doubtful. The CDR3 runs to 14 residues. Germline V gene lookup returns CDR1 MDHEN and CDR2 SYDVKM. The CDR3 nucleotides are TGTGCCAGCAGTCCAGGGGGCTTTACCTACGAGCAGTACTTC. Translating gives CASSPGGFTYEQYF.

This rearrangement joins TRBV29-1 to TRBJ2-5, with D uncertain. V dropped 5 bases and J dropped 11 bases, with 24 bases sitting between them. CDR3 length equals 14 residues. Germline CDR1 and CDR2: SQVTM and ANQGSEA. Here the CDR3 reads CSVSVASSPTEQYF. The CDR3 DNA reads as TGCAGCGTTTCAGTTGCTTCGTCCCCTACGGAGCAGTACTTC.

J is TRBJ1-1 and V is TRBV28, with D tentatively TRBD1 (6 bases). This CDR3 is 14 amino acids long. CDR1 and CDR2 (germline): MDHEN, SYDVKM. Trimming left V 2 bases short and J 4 bases short, with 11 bases between. CDR3 in DNA: TGTGCCAGCAGTTTAGGGCGAGGGGGCACTGAAGCTTTCTTT. It codes for CASSLGRGGTEAFF.